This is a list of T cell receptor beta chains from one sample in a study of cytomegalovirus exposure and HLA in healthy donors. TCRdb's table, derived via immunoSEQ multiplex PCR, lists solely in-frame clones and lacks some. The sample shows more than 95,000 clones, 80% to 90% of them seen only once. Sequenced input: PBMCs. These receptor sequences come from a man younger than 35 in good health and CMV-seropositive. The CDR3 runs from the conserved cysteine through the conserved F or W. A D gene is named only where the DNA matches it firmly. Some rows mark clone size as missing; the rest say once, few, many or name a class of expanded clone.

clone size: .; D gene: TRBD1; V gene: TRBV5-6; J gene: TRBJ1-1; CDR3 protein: CASSGTATEAFF; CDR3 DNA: TGTGCCAGCAGCGGGACAGCCACTGAAGCTTTCTTT
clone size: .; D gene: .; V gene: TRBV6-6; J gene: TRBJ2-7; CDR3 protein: CASSPRTEGGQYF; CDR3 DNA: TGTGCCAGCAGTCCTCGGACAGAAGGCGGGCAGTACTTC
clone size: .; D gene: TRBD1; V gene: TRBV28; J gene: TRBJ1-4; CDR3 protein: CASSLVTGGLYMKLFF; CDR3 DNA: TGTGCCAGCAGTTTGGTGACAGGGGGCCTCTATATGAAACTGTTTTTT
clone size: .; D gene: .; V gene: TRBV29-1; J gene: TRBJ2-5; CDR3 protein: CSVHKQGFETQYF; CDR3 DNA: TGCAGCGTACACAAACAGGGTTTTGAGACCCAGTACTTC
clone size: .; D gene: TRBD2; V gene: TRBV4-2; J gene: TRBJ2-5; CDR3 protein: CASSQEWSGGEAETQYF; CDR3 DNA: TGTGCCAGCAGCCAAGAGTGGAGCGGGGGGGAGGCAGAGACCCAGTACTTC
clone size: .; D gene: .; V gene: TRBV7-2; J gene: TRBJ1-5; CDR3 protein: CASSLTGRDQPQHF; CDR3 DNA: TGTGCCAGCAGCTTGACTGGTCGGGATCAGCCCCAGCATTTT
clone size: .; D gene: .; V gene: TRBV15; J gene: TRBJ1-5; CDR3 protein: CATSPRRTIMGNQPQHF; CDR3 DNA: TGTGCCACCAGCCCGAGGAGGACTATCATGGGCAATCAGCCCCAGCATTTT
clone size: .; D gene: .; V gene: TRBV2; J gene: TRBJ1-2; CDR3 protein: CASSENQAYYTF; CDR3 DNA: TGTGCCAGCAGTGAAAACCAGGCATACTACACCTTC
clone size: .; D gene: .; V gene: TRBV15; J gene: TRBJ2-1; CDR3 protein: CATSTDSPYNEQFF; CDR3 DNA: TGTGCCACCAGCACGGACAGCCCCTACAATGAGCAGTTCTTC
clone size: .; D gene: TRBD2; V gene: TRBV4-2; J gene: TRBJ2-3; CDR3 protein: CASSPSGGFYTQYF; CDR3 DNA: TGTGCCAGCAGCCCTAGCGGGGGGTTTTATACGCAGTATTTT
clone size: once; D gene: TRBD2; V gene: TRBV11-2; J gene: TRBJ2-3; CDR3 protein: CASSRTVPERGTTNTQYF; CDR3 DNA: TGTGCCAGCAGCCGAACTGTCCCGGAGCGGGGAACTACAAATACGCAGTATTTT
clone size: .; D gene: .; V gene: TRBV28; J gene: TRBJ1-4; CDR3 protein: CASRSMGSGEKLFF; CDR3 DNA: TGTGCCAGCAGGAGTATGGGTTCGGGGGAAAAACTGTTTTTT
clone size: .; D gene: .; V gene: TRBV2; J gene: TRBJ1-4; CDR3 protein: CASASGLATNEKLFF; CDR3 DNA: TGTGCCAGCGCCTCGGGTCTTGCAACTAATGAAAAACTGTTTTTT
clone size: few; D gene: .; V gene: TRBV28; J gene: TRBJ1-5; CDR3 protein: CASSFRISNQPQHF; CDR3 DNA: TGTGCCAGCAGTTTCAGGATTAGCAATCAGCCCCAGCATTTT
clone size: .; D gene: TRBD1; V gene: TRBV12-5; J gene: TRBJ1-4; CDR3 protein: CASGSADRGWSNEKLFF; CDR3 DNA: TGTGCTAGTGGTTCGGCGGACAGGGGGTGGTCTAATGAAAAACTGTTTTTT
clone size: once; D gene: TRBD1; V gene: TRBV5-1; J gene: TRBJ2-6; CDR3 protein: CASSWTGSSGANVLTF; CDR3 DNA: TGCGCCAGCAGCTGGACAGGGTCTTCTGGGGCCAACGTCCTGACTTTC
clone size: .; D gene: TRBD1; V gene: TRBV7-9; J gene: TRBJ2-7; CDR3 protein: CASSAGTGAGSYEQYF; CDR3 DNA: TGTGCCAGCAGCGCCGGGACAGGGGCCGGGTCCTACGAGCAGTACTTC
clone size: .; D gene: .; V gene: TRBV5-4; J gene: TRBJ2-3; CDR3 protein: CASSLGTSTDTQYF; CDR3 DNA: TGTGCCAGCAGCTTGGGGACTTCCACAGATACGCAGTATTTT
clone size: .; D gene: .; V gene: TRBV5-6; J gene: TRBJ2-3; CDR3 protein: CASSLYRLDTDTQYF; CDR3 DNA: TGTGCCAGCAGCTTGTACAGGCTCGACACAGATACGCAGTATTTT
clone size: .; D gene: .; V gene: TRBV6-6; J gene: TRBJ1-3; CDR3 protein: CASSYSKVTGGNTIYF; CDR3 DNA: TGTGCCAGCAGTTACTCGAAGGTAACGGGAGGAAACACCATATATTTT
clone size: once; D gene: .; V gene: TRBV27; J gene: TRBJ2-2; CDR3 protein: CASRPRTATTGELFF; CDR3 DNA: TGTGCCAGCAGGCCAAGGACAGCTACCACCGGGGAGCTGTTTTTT
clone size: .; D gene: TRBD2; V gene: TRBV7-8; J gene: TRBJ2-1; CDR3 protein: CASSLGLAGGPLNNEQFF; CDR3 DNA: TGTGCCAGCAGCTTGGGACTAGCGGGGGGGCCCCTCAACAATGAGCAGTTCTTC
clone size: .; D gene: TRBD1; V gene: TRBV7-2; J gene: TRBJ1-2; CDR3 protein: CASSLDPDRGGGYTF; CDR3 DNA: TGTGCCAGCAGCTTGGATCCGGACAGGGGAGGCGGCTACACCTTC
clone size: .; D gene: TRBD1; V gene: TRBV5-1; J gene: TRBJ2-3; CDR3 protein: CASSSDRGKDTQYF; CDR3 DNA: TGCGCCAGCAGCTCGGACAGGGGCAAAGATACGCAGTATTTT
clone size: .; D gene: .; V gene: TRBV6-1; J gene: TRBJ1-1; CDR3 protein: CASSEDAGKGTEAFF; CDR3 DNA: TGTGCCAGCAGTGAAGATGCAGGGAAGGGCACTGAAGCTTTCTTT
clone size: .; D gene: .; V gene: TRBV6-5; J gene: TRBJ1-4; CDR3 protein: CASRRGEKLFF; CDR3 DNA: TGTGCCAGCAGGCGGGGTGAAAAACTGTTTTTT
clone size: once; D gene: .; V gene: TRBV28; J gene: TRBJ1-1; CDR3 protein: CASRYPRGRMNTEAFF; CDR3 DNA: TGTGCCAGCAGGTACCCGCGGGGGCGAATGAACACTGAAGCTTTCTTT
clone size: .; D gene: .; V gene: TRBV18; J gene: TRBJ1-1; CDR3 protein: CASSPGQINKSFF; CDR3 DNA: TGTGCCAGCTCACCCGGACAGATAAACAAATCTTTCTTT
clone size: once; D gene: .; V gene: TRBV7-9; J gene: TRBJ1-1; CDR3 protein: CASSLSTGWNTEAFF; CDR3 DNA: TGTGCCAGCAGCTTATCAACAGGGTGGAACACTGAAGCTTTCTTT
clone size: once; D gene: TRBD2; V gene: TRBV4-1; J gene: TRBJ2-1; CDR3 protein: CASSQVDMGLAGYNEQFF; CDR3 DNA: TGCGCCAGCAGCCAAGTCGACATGGGACTAGCGGGGTACAATGAGCAGTTCTTC
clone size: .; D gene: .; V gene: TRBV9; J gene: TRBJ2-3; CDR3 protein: CASSVVTIGADTQYF; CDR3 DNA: TGTGCCAGCAGCGTAGTGACTATCGGGGCAGATACGCAGTATTTT
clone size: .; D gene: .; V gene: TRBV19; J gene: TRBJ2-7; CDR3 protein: CASSISVIPYEQYF; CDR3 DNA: TGTGCCAGTAGTATATCGGTAATACCCTACGAGCAGTACTTC
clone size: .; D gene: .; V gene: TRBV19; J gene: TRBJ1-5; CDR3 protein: CASSYRIGRGGQPQHF; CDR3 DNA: TGTGCCAGTAGTTATCGGATTGGTCGGGGGGGTCAGCCCCAGCATTTT
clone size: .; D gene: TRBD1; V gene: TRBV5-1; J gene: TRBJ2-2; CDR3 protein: CASSPQGETGELFF; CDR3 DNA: TGCGCCAGCAGCCCACAGGGGGAAACCGGGGAGCTGTTTTTT
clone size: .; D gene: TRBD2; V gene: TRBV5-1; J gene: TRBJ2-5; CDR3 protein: CASSILAGGGETQYF; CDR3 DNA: TGCGCCAGCAGCATCCTAGCGGGGGGTGGAGAGACCCAGTACTTC
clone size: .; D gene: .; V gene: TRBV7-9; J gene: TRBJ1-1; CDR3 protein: CASSPTKGGGTEAFF; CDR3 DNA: TGTGCCAGCAGCCCCACTAAGGGGGGGGGCACTGAAGCTTTCTTT
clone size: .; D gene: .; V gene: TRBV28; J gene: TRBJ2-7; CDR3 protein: CASSLRPWESEQYF; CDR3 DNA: TGTGCCAGCAGTTTAAGACCCTGGGAGAGCGAGCAGTACTTC
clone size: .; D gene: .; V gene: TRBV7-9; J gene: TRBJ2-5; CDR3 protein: CASSLSSGIQETQYF; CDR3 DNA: TGTGCCAGCAGCTTAAGTTCAGGAATCCAAGAGACCCAGTACTTC
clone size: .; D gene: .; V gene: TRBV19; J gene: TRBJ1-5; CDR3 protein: CASSTSNSNQPQHF; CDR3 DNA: TGTGCCAGTAGTACATCCAATAGCAATCAGCCCCAGCATTTT
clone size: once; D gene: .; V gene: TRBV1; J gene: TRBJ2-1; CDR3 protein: CTSRILLRSSVAGEQFF; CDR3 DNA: TGCACCAGCAGAATACTGCTCCGTTCGAGCGTTGCGGGTGAGCAGTTCTTC
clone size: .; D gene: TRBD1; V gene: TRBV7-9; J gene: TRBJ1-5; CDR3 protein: CASSLTGGSNNQPQHF; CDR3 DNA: TGTGCCAGCAGCTTAACAGGGGGGTCCAACAATCAGCCCCAGCATTTT
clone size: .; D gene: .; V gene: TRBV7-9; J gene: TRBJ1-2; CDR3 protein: CASSRDGYTF; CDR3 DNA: TGTGCCAGCAGCCGGGATGGCTACACCTTC
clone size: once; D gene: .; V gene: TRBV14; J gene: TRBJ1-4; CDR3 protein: CASSQAPSGKLFF; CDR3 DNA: TGTGCCAGCAGCCAAGCCCCAAGCGGAAAACTGTTTTTT
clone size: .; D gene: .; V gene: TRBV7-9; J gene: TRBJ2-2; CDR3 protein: CASSRIGSPNTGELFF; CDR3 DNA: TGTGCCAGCAGCCGTATCGGGAGCCCCAACACCGGGGAGCTGTTTTTT
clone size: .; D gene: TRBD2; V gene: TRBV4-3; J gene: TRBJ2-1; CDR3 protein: CASSPSLAGGPGNEQFF; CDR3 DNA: TGCGCCAGCAGCCCTTCACTAGCGGGGGGGCCTGGCAATGAGCAGTTCTTC
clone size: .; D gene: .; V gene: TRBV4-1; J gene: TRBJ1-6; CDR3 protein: CASSQDGQGNSPLHF; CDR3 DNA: TGCGCCAGCAGCCAAGACGGGCAGGGGAATTCACCCCTCCACTTT
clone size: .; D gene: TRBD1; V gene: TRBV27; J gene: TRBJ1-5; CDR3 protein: CASSPLQGSSNQPQHF; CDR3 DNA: TGTGCCAGCAGTCCACTACAGGGGAGCTCGAATCAGCCCCAGCATTTT
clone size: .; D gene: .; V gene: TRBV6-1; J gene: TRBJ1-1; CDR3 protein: CASRKGQMNTEAFF; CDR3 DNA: TGTGCCAGCAGGAAGGGGCAAATGAACACTGAAGCTTTCTTT
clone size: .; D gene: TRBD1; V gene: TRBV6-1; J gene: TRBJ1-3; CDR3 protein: CASSVLTGDSGNTIYF; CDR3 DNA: TGTGCCAGCAGTGTCCTAACAGGGGACTCTGGAAACACCATATATTTT
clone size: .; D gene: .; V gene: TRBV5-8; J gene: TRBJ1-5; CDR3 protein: CASSLAYNQPQHF; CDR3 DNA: TGTGCCAGCAGCTTGGCGTACAATCAGCCCCAGCATTTT
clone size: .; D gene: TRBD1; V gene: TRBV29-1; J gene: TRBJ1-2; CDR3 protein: CSVVVNSGTGDGYTF; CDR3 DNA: TGCAGCGTTGTAGTCAACTCCGGGACAGGGGATGGCTACACCTTC